This T cell receptor (beta chain) was captured by sequencing in a study of naive and memory T cell subsets. The study, taken as a whole, reports: Possibly reflecting memory cells re-expressing CD45RA, a few larger clonotypes occurred in naive repertoires, especially CD8.

Germline assignment: CDR1 KGHDR and CDR2 SFDVKD. V was cut by 4 bases and J by 0 bases, with 6 bases left in between. CDR3 length equals 14 residues. Remarks on this clonotype: Its specificity is not known.

An equimolar mix of two oligonucleotides served as the beta constant-region primer for TRBC1 and TRBC2. Four rounds of PCR amplified the ligated cDNA using nested alpha and beta constant-region primers plus SP2. TCRdb reprocessed the UMI-ligation and nested PCR reads via MiXCR and lists one record per CDR3 protein. The table has roughly 150,000 distinct CDR3 sequences, over 20% seen once; the top ten hold less than 0.13%. Sequential positive selection took CD4 T cells first, then CD8 T cells. Sequencing was carried out using naive CD4+ T cells from blood. The sequence came from a human donor in good health. V usage is TRBV24-1 and J usage is TRBJ1-5; D unclear. This chain's CDR3 is CATSEWDSNQPQHF. The CDR3 DNA reads as TGTGCCACCAGTGAGTGGGATAGCAATCAGCCCCAGCATTTT.